The clone carrying this T cell receptor beta chain has only a few counts. Its cognate antigen is unknown. This sample was taken from a study of cytomegalovirus exposure and HLA in healthy donors. Regarding the study as a whole: The records held CMV serostatus as the only immune exposure information.

CDR3 size: 14 residues. Per the germline V gene, CDR1 is MRHNA and CDR2 is SNTAGT. V lost 4 bases and J lost 8; bases outside the gene matches: 9. 60 Vbeta and 13 Jbeta primers were used in PCR. TCRdb's table, derived via immunoSEQ multiplex PCR, lists solely in-frame clones and lacks some. The sample shows approximately 140,000 clones, about four fifths of them seen only once. The sequenced sample was PBMCs. The TCR originated in a man aged 45 to 65 in good health and CMV-seropositive. J is TRBJ1-2 and V is TRBV6-4; 8 bases fit TRBD1. As DNA, the CDR3 is TGTGCCAGCAGTGCGGGACAGGCGCCGGGAGGCTACACCTTC. Translating it yields CASSAGQAPGGYTF.